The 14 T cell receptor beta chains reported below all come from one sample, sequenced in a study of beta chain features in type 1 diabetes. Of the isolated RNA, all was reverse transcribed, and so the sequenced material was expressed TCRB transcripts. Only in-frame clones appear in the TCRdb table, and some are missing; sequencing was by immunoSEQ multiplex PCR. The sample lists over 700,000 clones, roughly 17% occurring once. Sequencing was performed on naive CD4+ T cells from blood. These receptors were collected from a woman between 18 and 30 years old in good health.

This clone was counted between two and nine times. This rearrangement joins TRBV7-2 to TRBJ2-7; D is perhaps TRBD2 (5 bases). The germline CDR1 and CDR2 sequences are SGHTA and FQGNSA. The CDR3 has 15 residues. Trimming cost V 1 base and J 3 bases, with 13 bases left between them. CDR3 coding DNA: TGTGCCAGCAGCTTAGAGCGTCTAGCTTACTACGAGCAGTACTTC. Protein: CASSLERLAYYEQYF.

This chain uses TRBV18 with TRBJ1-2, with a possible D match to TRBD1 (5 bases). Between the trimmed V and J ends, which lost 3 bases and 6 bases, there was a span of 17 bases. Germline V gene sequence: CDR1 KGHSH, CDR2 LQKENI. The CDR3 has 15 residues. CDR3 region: CASSPPGDGSHGYTF. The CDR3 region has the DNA TGTGCCAGCTCACCCCCGGGGGACGGATCGCATGGCTACACCTTC.

The CDR3 protein is CASRQQGYTGELFF. CDR3 sequence (DNA): TGTGCCAGCAGACAACAGGGTTACACCGGGGAGCTGTTTTTT. J is TRBJ2-2 and V is TRBV7-3; D is perhaps TRBD1 (6 bases). V lost 6 bases, J lost 3 bases, and 11 bases lay in between. Germline values: CDR1 SGHTA, CDR2 FQGTGA. The length of the CDR3 is 14 residues.

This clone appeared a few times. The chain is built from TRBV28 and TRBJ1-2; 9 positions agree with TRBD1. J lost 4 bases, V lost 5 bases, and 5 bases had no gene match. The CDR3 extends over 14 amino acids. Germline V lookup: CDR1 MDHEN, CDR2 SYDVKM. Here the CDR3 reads CASSRQGVTYGYTF. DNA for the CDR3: TGTGCCAGCAGTAGACAGGGGGTGACCTATGGCTACACCTTC.

CDR3 loop: CASSPLTLSAQYF. Here the CDR3 DNA reads TGTGCCAGCAGCCCCCTGACCCTTAGCGCGCAGTATTTT. V usage is TRBV7-2 and J usage is TRBJ2-3, with D tentatively TRBD2 (5 bases). V lost 5 bases and J lost 10, with 16 bases in between. This CDR3 comprises 13 residues. Per the germline V gene, CDR1 is SGHTA and CDR2 is FQGNSA.

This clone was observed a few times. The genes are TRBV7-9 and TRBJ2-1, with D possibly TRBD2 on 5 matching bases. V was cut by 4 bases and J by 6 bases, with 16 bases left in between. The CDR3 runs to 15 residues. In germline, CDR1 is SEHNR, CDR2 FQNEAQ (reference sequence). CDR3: CASSSSSVGSNEQFF. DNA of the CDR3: TGTGCCAGCAGCTCTAGCTCCGTGGGCTCCAATGAGCAGTTCTTC.

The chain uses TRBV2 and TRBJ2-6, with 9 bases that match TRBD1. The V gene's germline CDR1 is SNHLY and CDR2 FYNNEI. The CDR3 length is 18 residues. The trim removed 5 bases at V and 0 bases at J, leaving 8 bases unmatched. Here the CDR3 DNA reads TGTGCCAGCAGTCCGGGACAGGGCCGACCCTCTGGGGCCAACGTCCTGACTTTC. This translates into CASSPGQGRPSGANVLTF. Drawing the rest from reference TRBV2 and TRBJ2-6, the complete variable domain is EPEVTQTPSHQVTQMGQEVILRCVPISNHLYFYWYRQILGQKVEFLVSFYNNEISEKSEIFDDQFSVERPDGSNFTLKIRSTKLEDSAMYFCASSPGQGRPSGANVLTFGAGSRLTVL.

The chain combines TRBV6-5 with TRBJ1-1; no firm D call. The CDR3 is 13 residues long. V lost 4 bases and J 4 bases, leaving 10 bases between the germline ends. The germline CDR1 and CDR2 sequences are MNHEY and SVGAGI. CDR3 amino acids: CASSFGRPTEAFF. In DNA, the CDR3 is TGTGCCAGCAGTTTCGGACGGCCCACTGAAGCTTTCTTT.

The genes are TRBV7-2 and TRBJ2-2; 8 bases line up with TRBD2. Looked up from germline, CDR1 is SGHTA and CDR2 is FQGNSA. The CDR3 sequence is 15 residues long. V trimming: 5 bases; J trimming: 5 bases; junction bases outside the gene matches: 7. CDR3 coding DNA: TGTGCCAGCAGCCCAGGACTAGCCAAAACCGGGGAGCTGTTTTTT. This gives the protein CASSPGLAKTGELFF.

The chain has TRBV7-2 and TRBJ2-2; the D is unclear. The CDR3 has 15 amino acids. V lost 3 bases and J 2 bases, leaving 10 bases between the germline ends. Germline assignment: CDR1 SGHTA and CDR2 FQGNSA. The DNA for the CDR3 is TGTGCCAGCAGCTTCCTCGGCGGAAACACCGGGGAGCTGTTTTTT. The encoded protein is CASSFLGGNTGELFF. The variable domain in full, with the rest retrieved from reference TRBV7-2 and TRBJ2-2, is GAGVSQSPSNKVTEKGKDVELRCDPISGHTALYWYRQSLGQGLEFLIYFQGNSAPDKSGLPSDRFSAERTGGSVSTLTIQRTQQEDSAVYLCASSFLGGNTGELFFGEGSRLTVL.

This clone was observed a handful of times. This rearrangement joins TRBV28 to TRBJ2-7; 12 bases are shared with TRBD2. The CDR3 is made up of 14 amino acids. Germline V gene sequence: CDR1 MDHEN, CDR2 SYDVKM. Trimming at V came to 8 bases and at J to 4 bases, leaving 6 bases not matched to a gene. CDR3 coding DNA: TGTGCCAGCGGCCTAGCGGGAGGGCCTTACGAGCAGTACTTC. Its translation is CASGLAGGPYEQYF.

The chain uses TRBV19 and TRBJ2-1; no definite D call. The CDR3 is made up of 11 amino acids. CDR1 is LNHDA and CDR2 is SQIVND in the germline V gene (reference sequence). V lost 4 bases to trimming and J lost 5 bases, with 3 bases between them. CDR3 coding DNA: TGTGCCAGTAGTACCCACAATGAGCAGTTCTTC. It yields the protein CASSTHNEQFF.

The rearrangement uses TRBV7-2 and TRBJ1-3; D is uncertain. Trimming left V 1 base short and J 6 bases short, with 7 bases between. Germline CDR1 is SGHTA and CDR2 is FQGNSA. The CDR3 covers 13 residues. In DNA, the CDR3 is TGTGCCAGCAGCTTAGTTATCGCAAACACCATATATTTT. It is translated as CASSLVIANTIYF.

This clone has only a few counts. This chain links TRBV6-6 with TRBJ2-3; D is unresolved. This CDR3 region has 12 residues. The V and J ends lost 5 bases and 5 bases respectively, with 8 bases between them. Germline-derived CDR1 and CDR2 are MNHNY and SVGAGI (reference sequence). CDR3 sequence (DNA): TGTGCCAGCAGTCAATCTAGAGATACGCAGTATTTT. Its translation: CASSQSRDTQYF.